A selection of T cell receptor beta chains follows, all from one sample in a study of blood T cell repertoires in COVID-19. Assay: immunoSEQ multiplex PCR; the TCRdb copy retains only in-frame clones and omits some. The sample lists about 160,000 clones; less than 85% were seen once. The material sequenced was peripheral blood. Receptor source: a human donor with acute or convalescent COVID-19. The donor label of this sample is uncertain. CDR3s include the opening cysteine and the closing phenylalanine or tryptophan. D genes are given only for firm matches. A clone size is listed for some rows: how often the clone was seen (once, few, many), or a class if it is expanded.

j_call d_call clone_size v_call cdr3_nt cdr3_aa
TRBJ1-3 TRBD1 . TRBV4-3 TGCGCCAGCAGCCACCAGGACAGGGCGGGAGGAAACACCATATATTTT CASSHQDRAGGNTIYF
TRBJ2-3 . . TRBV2 TGTGCCAGCCGAATAGGGGGCACAGATACGCAGTATTTT CASRIGGTDTQYF
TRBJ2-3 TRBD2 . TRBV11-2 TGTGCCAGCAGCTTAGTTACCGGGAGGTCGTCGTATTTT CASSLVTGRSSYF
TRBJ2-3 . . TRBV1 TGCACCAGCAGCCAAGTAGAATCCGGGACAGATACGCAGTATTTT CTSSQVESGTDTQYF
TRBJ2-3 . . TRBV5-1 TGCGCCAGCAGCTTGGGGAATTTTCCGGGCGGGAGCACAGATACGCAGTATTTT CASSLGNFPGGSTDTQYF
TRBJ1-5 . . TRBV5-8 TGTGCCAGCAGCATCCTTGGCAATCAGCCCCAGCATTTT CASSILGNQPQHF
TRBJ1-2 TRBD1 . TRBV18 TGTGCCAGCTCACCACGAGGGGGCGATGGCTACACCTTC CASSPRGGDGYTF
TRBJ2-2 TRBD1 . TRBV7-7 TGTGCCAGCAGCATACAGGGGGTCGGGGAGCTGTTTTTT CASSIQGVGELFF
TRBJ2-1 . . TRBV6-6 TGTGCCAGCAGTCCTTTAATCGGCAGGGCCCGAGGCTCCTACAATGAGCAGTTCTTC CASSPLIGRARGSYNEQFF
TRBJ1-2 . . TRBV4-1 TGCGCCAGCAGCCAACAAACTTGGAGTCCCTATGGCTACACCTTC CASSQQTWSPYGYTF
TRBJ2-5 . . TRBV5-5 TGTGCCAGCAGCTTGGACAACAGGGAGCCAGAGACCCAGTACTTC CASSLDNREPETQYF
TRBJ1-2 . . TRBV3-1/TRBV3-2 TGTGCCAGCAGCCCGGCGCGGCGGGGAAGAAATGGCTACACCTTC CASSPARRGRNGYTF
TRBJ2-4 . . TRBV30 TGTGCCTGGAGCTCCGGGGACATTCAGTACTTC CAWSSGDIQYF
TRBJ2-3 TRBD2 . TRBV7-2 TGTGCCAGCAGCCTACGGACTAGCGGGGGGCCCAACACAGATACGCAGTATTTT CASSLRTSGGPNTDTQYF
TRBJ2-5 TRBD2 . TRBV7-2 TGTGCCAGCAGCTTAGGGCTAGCGGGGGAACGGACCCAGTACTTC CASSLGLAGERTQYF
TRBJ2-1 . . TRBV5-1 TGCGCCAGCAGCTTGGCCGACAGCAGGGAGCAGTTCTTC CASSLADSREQFF
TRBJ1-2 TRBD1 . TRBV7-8 TGTGCCAGCAGCTCGACAGGGATTAACTATGGCTACACCTTC CASSSTGINYGYTF
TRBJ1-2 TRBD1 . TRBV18 TGTGCCAGCTCACTAAGAGGGACAGGTTCATCCTCGTTCTATGGCTACACCTTC CASSLRGTGSSSFYGYTF
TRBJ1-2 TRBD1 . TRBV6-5 TGTGCCAGCAGTAGACAGGGTCGGTTTGGAGGCTACACCTTC CASSRQGRFGGYTF
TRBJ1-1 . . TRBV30 TGTGCCTGGAGCTATCCCGGACAGAGGAACACTGAAGCTTTCTTT CAWSYPGQRNTEAFF
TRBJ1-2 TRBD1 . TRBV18 TGTGCCAGCTCACCCACGGGACAGGGGGTTAACTATGGCTACACCTTC CASSPTGQGVNYGYTF
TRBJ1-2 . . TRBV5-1 TGCGCCAGCAGCTTGGCCCAGGGGAGCTATGGCTACACCTTC CASSLAQGSYGYTF
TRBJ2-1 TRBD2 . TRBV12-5 TGTGCTAGTGGTTCGGGACTAGCGATCGAGCAGTTCTTC CASGSGLAIEQFF
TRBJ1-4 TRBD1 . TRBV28 TGTGCCAGCAGTGTGACAGGGACCGTTGAAAAACTGTTTTTT CASSVTGTVEKLFF
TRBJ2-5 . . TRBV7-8 TGTGCCAGCAGCTTAGGCGGAAGGGGAGAGACCCAGTACTTC CASSLGGRGETQYF
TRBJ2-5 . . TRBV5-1 TGCGCCAGCTCGCAGAGGGAGACCCAGTACTTC CASSQRETQYF
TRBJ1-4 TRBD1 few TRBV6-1 TGTGCCAGCAGTGTTGACCGGGACAGGGACATTGAAAAACTGTTTTTT CASSVDRDRDIEKLFF
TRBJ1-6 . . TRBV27 TGTGCCAGCAGTTTATCCCTCAGGGTTTTACAGGGATCCAATTCACCCCTCCACTTT CASSLSLRVLQGSNSPLHF
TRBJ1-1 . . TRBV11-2 TGTGCCAGCAGCTTAGAAAGGATGGGGGGAGAAGCTTTCTTT CASSLERMGGEAFF
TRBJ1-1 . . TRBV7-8 TGTGCCAGCAGCTTATCCGGGGGGGTGCCGGGAGGGATGAACACTGAAGCTTTCTTT CASSLSGGVPGGMNTEAFF
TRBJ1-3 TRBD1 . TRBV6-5 TGTGCCAGCAAATGGGACAGGGGGATCGGAAACACCATATATTTT CASKWDRGIGNTIYF
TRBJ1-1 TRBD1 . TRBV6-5 TGTGCCAGCAGTTTTCTATTCGGACAGGGAGGGACTGAAGCTTTCTTT CASSFLFGQGGTEAFF
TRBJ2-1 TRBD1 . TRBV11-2 TGTGCCAGCAGCCTACCGGGACAGTACAATGAGCAGTTCTTC CASSLPGQYNEQFF
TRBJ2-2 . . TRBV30 TGTGCCTGGAGTGTATTTCAGGGTAGGGTCGGGGAGCTGTTTTTT CAWSVFQGRVGELFF
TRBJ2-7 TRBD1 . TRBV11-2 TGTGCCAGCAGCTTAGCACCGGGACAGACATACGAGCAGTACTTC CASSLAPGQTYEQYF
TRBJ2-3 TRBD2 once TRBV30 TGTGCCTGGAGTGCTAGCGGGGGGGCCAGAAATACGCAGTATTTT CAWSASGGARNTQYF
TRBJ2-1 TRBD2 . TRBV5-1 TGCGCCAGCAGCCTTTCCGGGACTAGAGGAGTCAATGAGCAGTTCTTC CASSLSGTRGVNEQFF
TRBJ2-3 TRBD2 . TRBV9 TGTGCCAGCAGCACTATTGCGGGGGGCGGGGGAGATACGCAGTATTTT CASSTIAGGGGDTQYF
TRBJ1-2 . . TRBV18 TGTGCCAGCTCACCGAGGAGGGAGACTGGCTACACCTTC CASSPRRETGYTF
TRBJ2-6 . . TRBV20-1 TGCAGTGCTAGTAAGGTGGGCCGACGCTCTGGGGCCAACGTCCTGACTTTC CSASKVGRRSGANVLTF
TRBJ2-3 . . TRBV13 TGTGCCAGCAGCCTGCGTCGGGGAGCTAGCACAGATACGCAGTATTTT CASSLRRGASTDTQYF
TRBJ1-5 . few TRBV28 TGTGCCAGCAGTTTATGGCGGGGGGTAGCTCAGCCCCAGCATTTT CASSLWRGVAQPQHF
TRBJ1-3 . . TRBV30 TGTGCTCATGACTTATCTGGAAACACCATATATTTT CAHDLSGNTIYF
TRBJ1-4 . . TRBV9 TGTGCCAGCAGCGTAGAAGTTAGTGCAACTAATGAAAAACTGTTTTTT CASSVEVSATNEKLFF
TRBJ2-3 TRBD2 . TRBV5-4 TGTGCCAGCAGCTTCCGACTAGCGGGGGGCACAGATACGCAGTATTTT CASSFRLAGGTDTQYF
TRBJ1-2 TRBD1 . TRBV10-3 TGTGCCATCAGGGCAGGACAGGGCTATGGCTACACCTTC CAIRAGQGYGYTF
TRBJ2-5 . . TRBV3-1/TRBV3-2 TGTGCCAGCAGCGGACCCCGTAGAGCGGAGCAAGAGACCCAGTACTTC CASSGPRRAEQETQYF
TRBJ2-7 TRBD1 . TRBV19 TGTGCCAGTAGTGACAGGGGTGGATCCTACGAGCAGTACTTC CASSDRGGSYEQYF
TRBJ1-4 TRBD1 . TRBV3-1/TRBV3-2 TGTGCCAGCAGCCAAGGGGACAGACCAAATGAAAAACTGTTTTTT CASSQGDRPNEKLFF
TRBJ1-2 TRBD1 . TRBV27 TGTGCCACCCTCGGACAGGGCAACTATGGCTACACCTTC CATLGQGNYGYTF
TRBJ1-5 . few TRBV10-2 TGCGCCACCAGGGTCCAGGCCAATCAGCCCCAGCATTTT CATRVQANQPQHF
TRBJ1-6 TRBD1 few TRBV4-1 TGCGCCAGCAGCCCCCCCACAGGGGGATGGGTTAATTCACCCCTCCACTTT CASSPPTGGWVNSPLHF
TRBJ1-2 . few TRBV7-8 TGTGCCAGCAGCTTAGACAGGGCATGGAGCGGCTACACCTTC CASSLDRAWSGYTF
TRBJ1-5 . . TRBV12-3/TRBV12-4 TGTGCCAGCAGTTTGTCAGGCAATCAGCCCCAGCATTTT CASSLSGNQPQHF
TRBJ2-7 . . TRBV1 TGCACCAGCAGCCAAGGGGGGACTAGCGGGGTCACCTACGAGCAGTACTTC CTSSQGGTSGVTYEQYF